A selection of T cell receptor beta chains follows, all from one sample in a study of T cells in tumors after PD-1 blockade. Clones were sequenced by immunoSEQ multiplex PCR, and TCRdb holds only the in-frame ones, with some missing. The repertoire consists of roughly 48,000 clones, with about 84% occurring once and the leading ten covering roughly 4%. Material: PBMCs, obtained before anti-PD-1 treatment. These receptors were collected from a human donor with basal cell carcinoma. Each CDR3 is given with its conserved first and last residue. Fields, in order: clone size, V gene, D gene, J gene, CDR3 DNA, CDR3 protein. D genes are given only for firm matches. A row's size may be missing; if present it is once, few, many or a size class.

NA	TRBV5-1	NA	TRBJ1-3	TGCGCCAGCAGCTTGGGGACAGTCGGAAACACCATATATTTT	CASSLGTVGNTIYF
NA	TRBV15	NA	TRBJ1-4	TGTGCCACCAGCGGCACCGATACAGGGCCCAATGAAAAACTGTTTTTT	CATSGTDTGPNEKLFF
NA	TRBV7-9	NA	TRBJ1-5	TGTGCCAGCAGCTCCCAATATAGCAATCAGCCCCAGCATTTT	CASSSQYSNQPQHF
NA	TRBV4-1	NA	TRBJ1-6	TGCGCCAGCAGCCAGGTTCTACAAAGGAATTCACCCCTCCACTTT	CASSQVLQRNSPLHF
NA	TRBV29-1	TRBD1	TRBJ2-7	TGCAGCACCTGGACAGGGATTGAGCAGTACTTC	CSTWTGIEQYF
NA	TRBV3-1/TRBV3-2	TRBD1	TRBJ2-1	TGTGCCAGCAGCCAGGTTACAGGGGCCAATGAGCAGTTCTTC	CASSQVTGANEQFF
NA	TRBV7-2	NA	TRBJ1-5	TGTGCCAGCAGCTTAGCTGGACAGCCCCAGCATTTT	CASSLAGQPQHF
NA	TRBV4-2	NA	TRBJ1-5	TGTGCCAGCAGCCAGGGCCCGGAGGGGGGCTATAGCAATCAGCCCCAGCATTTT	CASSQGPEGGYSNQPQHF
NA	TRBV19	NA	TRBJ1-5	TGTGCCAGTAGTATCCGGACAGTCCCATATAGCAATCAGCCCCAGCATTTT	CASSIRTVPYSNQPQHF
NA	TRBV5-1	TRBD2	TRBJ2-4	TGCGCCAGCAGCCTAGCGGGGGTTACCAAAAACATTCAGTACTTC	CASSLAGVTKNIQYF
NA	TRBV6-5	TRBD1	TRBJ1-1	TGTGCCAGCAGCAGGGACAGGGGGCGAGGAACTGAAGCTTTCTTT	CASSRDRGRGTEAFF
few	TRBV6-6	TRBD1	TRBJ2-7	TGTGCCAGCACTTTAGGACAGGGCTCCTACGAGCAGTACTTC	CASTLGQGSYEQYF
medium-sized	TRBV6-1	TRBD1	TRBJ1-3	TGTGCCAGCAGTGAACGGACAGGGGAAGGAAACACCATATATTTT	CASSERTGEGNTIYF
NA	TRBV6-5	NA	TRBJ1-1	TGTGCCAGCACCTACGCACGCCTTAAGGCTGAAGCTTTCTTT	CASTYARLKAEAFF
NA	TRBV7-9	NA	TRBJ1-6	TGTGCCAGCAGTTGGGGGGGCGAGGATTCACCCCTCCACTTT	CASSWGGEDSPLHF
NA	TRBV7-2	TRBD1	TRBJ2-7	TGTGCCAGCAGCTCCGCGACAGGGGAGCGCGAGCAGTACTTC	CASSSATGEREQYF
NA	TRBV3-1/TRBV3-2	TRBD1	TRBJ1-1	TGTGCCAGCAGCCACACAGGGGACACTGAAGCTTTCTTT	CASSHTGDTEAFF
NA	TRBV19	TRBD2	TRBJ2-2	TGTGCCAGTAAAATCAGCGGGGCGGGTGGGGAGCTGTTTTTT	CASKISGAGGELFF
NA	TRBV9	NA	TRBJ2-5	TGTGCCAGCAGCGTAGATTTGATGGGGACCCAGTACTTC	CASSVDLMGTQYF
NA	TRBV30	NA	TRBJ1-5	TGTGCCTGGAGTGTGAGGAGGGGTGGGAATCAGCCCCAGCATTTT	CAWSVRRGGNQPQHF
NA	TRBV5-6	TRBD1	TRBJ1-5	TGTGCCAGCAGCCCCCAAGGGGGCAGGGGGAATCAGCCCCAGCATTTT	CASSPQGGRGNQPQHF
NA	TRBV5-4	TRBD1	TRBJ1-2	TGTGCCAGCAGCCCTTCAGGGGGATGGGGCTACACCTTC	CASSPSGGWGYTF
NA	TRBV19	TRBD1	TRBJ2-7	TGTGCCAGTAGCGCGACAGGGGAGGACGAGCAGTACTTC	CASSATGEDEQYF
few	TRBV2	NA	TRBJ1-1	TGTGCCAGCAGTGTAGGGGAGATGAACACTGAAGCTTTCTTT	CASSVGEMNTEAFF
NA	TRBV6-5	NA	TRBJ1-4	TGTGCCAGCAGCCGGAACAGGTTTAATGAAAAACTGTTTTTT	CASSRNRFNEKLFF
NA	TRBV6-6	TRBD2	TRBJ2-1	TGTGCCAGCATTTTAGCGGGGGGCAAGTACAATGAGCAGTTCTTC	CASILAGGKYNEQFF
NA	TRBV10-3	NA	TRBJ1-4	TGTGCCATCAGTGAGTCGATGGGGCTGACGAGAGAAAAACTGTTTTTT	CAISESMGLTREKLFF
NA	TRBV7-9	NA	TRBJ2-1	TGTGCCAGCAGCTTTCAGCTGAGCTCCTACAATGAGCAGTTCTTC	CASSFQLSSYNEQFF
few	TRBV27	NA	TRBJ1-6	TGTGCCAGCAGTTTTCGGGCAGCGCTTAATTCACCCCTCCACTTT	CASSFRAALNSPLHF
NA	TRBV6-5	NA	TRBJ2-1	TGTGCCAGCAGTTCTGGGACCGACTACAATGAGCAGTTCTTC	CASSSGTDYNEQFF
once	TRBV5-6	NA	TRBJ1-1	TGTGCCAGCAGCTTCGGGGATTTTGGGGTCACTGAAGCTTTCTTT	CASSFGDFGVTEAFF
NA	TRBV12-3/TRBV12-4	NA	TRBJ2-7	TGTGCCAGCAGTTTGGCCTCTCCCGGCGAGCAGTACTTC	CASSLASPGEQYF
NA	TRBV10-1	NA	TRBJ2-1	TGCGCCAGCAGTGAGTCGACAGTAGCTAGAAACAATGAGCAGTTCTTC	CASSESTVARNNEQFF
NA	TRBV15	NA	TRBJ2-3	TGTGCCACCAGCAGAGTACGGCTTGATACGCAGTATTTT	CATSRVRLDTQYF
NA	TRBV18	NA	TRBJ1-3	TGTGCCAGCTCACCAAGTGTACCAGGCTCTGGAAACACCATATATTTT	CASSPSVPGSGNTIYF
NA	TRBV19	TRBD1	TRBJ1-5	TGTGCCAGTAGTACCGGACAGGGAATTAGCAATCAGCCCCAGCATTTT	CASSTGQGISNQPQHF
NA	TRBV5-1	TRBD2	TRBJ2-1	TGCGCCAGCAGAGAGGGGACTAGCGGGGGATTGTACAATGAGCAGTTCTTC	CASREGTSGGLYNEQFF
NA	TRBV30	TRBD1	TRBJ2-3	TGTGCCTGTCAGCGGACAGGAATCACAGATACGCAGTATTTT	CACQRTGITDTQYF
NA	TRBV30	NA	TRBJ2-1	TGTGCCTGGAGTGACCCCTCCGGAGACAATGAGCAGTTCTTC	CAWSDPSGDNEQFF
NA	TRBV2	NA	TRBJ2-5	TGTGCCAGCATTGGTATCAGTGGTTGGGGAGAGACCCAGTACTTC	CASIGISGWGETQYF
NA	TRBV6-2/TRBV6-3	NA	TRBJ1-2	TGTGCCAGCAGCCCGGACACGAACTATGGCTACACCTTC	CASSPDTNYGYTF